The clone carrying this T cell receptor beta chain was counted ten times or more. Its cognate antigen is unknown. This record comes from a study of regulatory T cells in long-lasting Graves disease. Study-wide results and caveats: Those with persistent Graves' had less TCR diversity than newly diagnosed patients. Persistent patients had more shared public clonotypes (2,741) than new patients (about 1,000). Persistent disease was characterized by preferential usage of TRBV28, TRBJ1-2 and TRBJ2-5.

The time point was: newly diagnosed GD, antithyroid drugs for less than 3 months. PBMCs were the source of the RNA used for TCR sequencing. There are 15 residues in the CDR3. CDR1 and CDR2 from the germline V gene are SGDLS and YYNGEE. V dropped 4 bases and J dropped 2; count of bases not matched to a gene: 8. Construction of the TCR beta libraries employed iRepertoire HTBI primers in conjunction with Arm-PCR of CDR3 regions. One entry per CDR3 protein results from TCRdb running MiXCR on the multiplex PCR reads. The top ten clones hold more than 10% of a sample with hundreds of thousands of distinct CDR3 sequences, about 16% of them seen once. This same sample was also taken into another study, of T cells in Graves' hyperthyroidism and ophthalmopathy. This second study notes: Stable hyperthyroidism and ophthalmopathy were separated using 13 V-J signatures.

The source was peripheral blood mononuclear cells (PBMCs), collected at new diagnosis, from a patient treated with antithyroid drugs. This TCR came from a man aged 18 to 29 with Graves disease. The chain recombines TRBV9 with TRBJ2-7, with 8 bases fitting TRBD2. The CDR3 bases are TGTGCCAGCAGCTTCCGTAGCGGGACGCCCTACGAGCAGTACTTC. Translating it yields CASSFRSGTPYEQYF.